This TCR beta chain was observed in a study of blood T cell repertoires in COVID-19. Background on the study: The United States, Italy and Spain supplied acute and convalescent COVID-19 samples. Sample material is recorded as cDNA or gDNA derived from T cells, B-cell-depleted T cells, or PBMCs.

During active infection, Seattle patients enrolled and were then monitored through disease. The data were produced by immunoSEQ multiplex PCR, yet TCRdb's version contains in-frame clones alone and is incomplete. The sample gives 150,000 or so clones, more than 75% of which show up once; roughly 0.53% is in the top ten. The CDR3 consists of 13 residues. The V end was cut by 6 bases, the J end by 5 bases, with 14 bases between. The V gene's germline CDR1 is MNHEY and CDR2 SVGAGI. The sample was peripheral blood. The chain is built from TRBV6-5 and TRBJ2-7; tentative D call: TRBD1 (6 bases). The sequence was collected from a man aged 55 to 70 with COVID-19, enrolled during active disease. The CDR3 DNA reads as TGTGCCAGCAGGACCGACAGGACCCACGAGCAGTACTTC. This sequence encodes CASRTDRTHEQYF.